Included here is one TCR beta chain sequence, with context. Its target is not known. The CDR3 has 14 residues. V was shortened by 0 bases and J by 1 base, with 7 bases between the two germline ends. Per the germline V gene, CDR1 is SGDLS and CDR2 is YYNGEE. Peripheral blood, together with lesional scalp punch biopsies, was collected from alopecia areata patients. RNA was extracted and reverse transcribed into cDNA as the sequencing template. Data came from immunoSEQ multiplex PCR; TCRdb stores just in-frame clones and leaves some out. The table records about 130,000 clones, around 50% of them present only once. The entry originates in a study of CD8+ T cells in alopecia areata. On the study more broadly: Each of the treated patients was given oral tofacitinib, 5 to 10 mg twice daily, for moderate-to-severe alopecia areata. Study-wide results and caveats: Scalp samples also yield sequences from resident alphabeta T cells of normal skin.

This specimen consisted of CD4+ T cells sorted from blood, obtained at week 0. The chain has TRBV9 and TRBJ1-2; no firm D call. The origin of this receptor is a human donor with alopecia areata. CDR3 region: CASSVEPNNYGYTF. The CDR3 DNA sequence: TGTGCCAGCAGCGTAGAGCCTAATAACTATGGCTACACCTTC.